These 23 T cell receptor beta chains were all obtained from the same sample, sequenced in a study of vaccination and CD4 T cells after COVID-19. As for treatment: approximately nine-day PBMC culture with coronavirus spike peptide pools or control peptides (ViraFEST assay). These receptors have no known antigen. Sequence data for DNA of cultured CD4+ T cells were generated by the Oncomine TCR Beta short-read assay. MiXCR, run by TCRdb on the PCR reads, gives a single entry per CDR3 protein. The sample has some 10,000 distinct CDR3 sequences, roughly 67% seen once; the top ten hold 34%. Sequenced input: CD4+ T cells from blood, cultured in vitro. These receptors were collected from a human donor who had recovered from COVID-19.

This clonotype was seen more than once but under ten times. The chain couples TRBV7-8 to TRBJ1-1; 10 nucleotides agree with TRBD1. From germline, CDR1 is SGHVS and CDR2 FQNEAQ. The trim removed 6 bases at V and 6 bases at J, leaving 16 bases unmatched. This CDR3 spans 17 amino acids. As DNA, the CDR3 is TGTGCCAGCAGACCTAAGGGACAGGGGTTAATACTGTCTGAAGCTTTCTTT. Translated, it gives CASRPKGQGLILSEAFF. The full variable domain, completed using reference TRBV7-8 and TRBJ1-1, is GAGVSQSPRYKVAKRGQDVALRCDPISGHVSLFWYQQALGQGPEFLTYFQNEAQLDKSGLPSDRFFAERPEGSVSTLKIQRTQQEDSAVYLCASRPKGQGLILSEAFFGQGTRLTVV.

The CDR3 DNA reads as TGTGCCAGCAGCCGCTTAGGCACAGATACGCAGTATTTT. Its translation is CASSRLGTDTQYF. The chain joins TRBV6-1 to TRBJ2-3; no firm D call. With 6 bases removed from V and 1 base from J, the gap between germline ends came to 8 bases. There are 13 residues in the CDR3. CDR1 and CDR2 from the germline V gene are MNHNS and SASEGT.

CDR3 protein: CASSSNGGGQPQHF. For the CDR3, the DNA is TGTGCCAGCAGCTCCAACGGTGGGGGACAGCCCCAGCATTTT. The rearrangement uses TRBV12-3 or TRBV12-4 and TRBJ1-5; tentative D call: TRBD1 (5 bases). The CDR3 totals 14 residues. Trimming stripped 6 bases from V and 7 bases from J, with 16 bases between.

This sequence joins TRBV5-1 and TRBJ1-2, with TRBD1 matching 7 bases. After removal of 3 bases from V and 4 bases from J, the junction contained 6 bases not matched to a gene. Germline CDR1 is SGHRS and CDR2 is YFSETQ. The CDR3 runs 14 residues. The CDR3 loop is CASSSDRDSYGYTF. CDR3 DNA: TGCGCCAGCAGCTCTGACCGGGACAGCTATGGCTACACCTTC. Filled out from reference TRBV5-1 and TRBJ1-2, the complete variable domain reads KAGVTQTPRYLIKTRGQQVTLSCSPISGHRSVSWYQQTPGQGLQFLFEYFSETQRNKGNFPGRFSGRQFSNSRSEMNVSTLELGDSALYLCASSSDRDSYGYTFGSGTRLTVV.

This clonotype was seen a few times. The chain links TRBV11-2 to TRBJ2-5; no firm D call. Germline V gene data show CDR1 as SGHAT and CDR2 as FQNNGV. There are 13 residues in the CDR3. V was cut by 1 base and J by 2 bases, with 5 bases left in between. The CDR3 loop reads CASSLVQQETQYF. CDR3 coding DNA: TGTGCCAGCAGCTTAGTCCAGCAAGAGACCCAGTACTTC.

The rearrangement uses TRBV7-9 and TRBJ2-7, with D hard to call. The CDR3 covers 12 residues. Germline CDR1 and CDR2: SEHNR and FQNEAQ (reference sequence). The V end was cut by 3 bases, the J end by 2 bases, with 5 bases between. CDR3 DNA: TGTGCCAGCAGCTTTGCTACCTACGAGCAGTACTTC. Protein product: CASSFATYEQYF. The full variable domain, in which reference TRBV7-9 and TRBJ2-7 provide the parts outside the CDR3, is DTGVSQNPRHKITKRGQNVTFRCDPISEHNRLYWYRQTLGQGPEFLTYFQNEAQLEKSRLLSDRFSAERPKGSFSTLEIQRTEQGDSAMYLCASSFATYEQYFGPGTRLTVT.

The chain uses TRBV10-3 and TRBJ1-1, with D possibly TRBD1 on 5 matching bases. V lost 4 bases and J 0 bases, leaving 9 bases between the germline ends. This CDR3 comprises 14 residues. Per germline, CDR1 ENHRY and CDR2 SYGVKD. The CDR3: CAISVGGVNTEAFF. The CDR3 DNA reads as TGTGCCATCAGTGTGGGAGGGGTGAACACTGAAGCTTTCTTT.

The V gene is TRBV6-1, the J gene TRBJ1-2; no definite D call. The CDR3 contains 12 residues. The germline gives CDR1 MNHNS, CDR2 SASEGT. V was cut by 3 bases and J by 9 bases, with 11 bases left in between. In nucleotides, the CDR3 is TGTGCCAGCAGTGAGGGGATTATTAGCTACACCTTC. It is translated as CASSEGIISYTF.

This clonotype was picked up one time. V usage is TRBV21-1 and J usage is TRBJ2-5; the table gives TRBD2 as D, unverified against the DNA. TRBV21-1 is an annotated pseudogene. The CDR3 spans 14 residues. CDR3 amino acids: CASSPSADQETQYF. The CDR3 coding sequence is TGTGCCAGCAGCCCCTCCGCGGATCAAGAGACCCAGTACTTC.

The chain links TRBV10-1 to TRBJ1-1; perhaps TRBD1 as D (5 bases). V was pared by 3 bases and J by 7 bases, with 15 bases between. Germline V lookup: CDR1 WNHNN, CDR2 SYGVQD (reference sequence). The CDR3 is 14 amino acids. The CDR3 bases are TGCGCCAGCAGTGAAAGGGTCCTTGGGGGTGAAGCTTTCTTT. Protein product: CASSERVLGGEAFF.

This clonotype occurred a few times. The chain employs TRBV7-9 and TRBJ2-3; no clear D gene. Trimming cost V 3 bases and J 4 bases, with 2 bases left between them. The CDR3 length is 11 residues. Germline lookup yields CDR1 SEHNR and CDR2 FQNEAQ (reference sequence). For the CDR3, the DNA is TGTGCCAGCAGCTTGTCAGATACGCAGTATTTT. Its protein product is CASSLSDTQYF.

The chain uses TRBV28 and TRBJ1-1; 7 bases agree with TRBD1. The CDR3 runs 14 residues. V lost 7 bases, J lost 0 bases, and 5 bases stayed unmatched. Per the germline V gene, CDR1 is MDHEN and CDR2 is SYDVKM. The CDR3 region is CASNTGAMNTEAFF. The CDR3 nucleotides are TGTGCCAGCAATACAGGGGCCATGAACACTGAAGCTTTCTTT.

The chain uses TRBV19 and TRBJ1-3, with TRBD1 matching 7 bases. This CDR3 is built from 14 residues. J lost 1 base, V lost 3 bases, and 0 bases had no gene match. Germline-derived CDR1 and CDR2 are LNHDA and SQIVND (reference sequence). The CDR3: CASSIRGSGNTIYF. CDR3 bases: TGTGCCAGTAGTATCAGGGGGTCTGGAAACACCATATATTTT. The variable domain in full, with the rest retrieved from reference TRBV19 and TRBJ1-3, is DGGITQSPKYLFRKEGQNVTLSCEQNLNHDAMYWYRQDPGQGLRLIYYSQIVNDFQKGDIAEGYSVSREKKESFPLTVTSAQKNPTAFYLCASSIRGSGNTIYFGEGSWLTVV.

The chain has TRBV6-5 and TRBJ1-2; no firm D call. V lost 4 bases and J lost 6, with 18 bases in between. The CDR3 runs to 15 residues. Germline V gene data show CDR1 as MNHEY and CDR2 as SVGAGI. The CDR3 region is CASSLVLGAGHGYTF. CDR3 nucleotide sequence: TGTGCCAGCAGTTTAGTCCTAGGCGCAGGCCATGGCTACACCTTC.

This clonotype was observed a handful of times. This chain connects TRBV7-6 to TRBJ2-1; D may be TRBD1 or TRBD2 (6 bases each). The CDR3 runs to 16 residues. Trimming removed 4 bases from V and 8 bases from J, with 21 bases in between. From germline, CDR1 is SGHVS and CDR2 FNYEAQ. The CDR3 loop reads CASSSTRLQGGDEQFF. The CDR3 DNA sequence: TGTGCCAGCAGCTCCACTCGGTTACAGGGAGGAGATGAGCAGTTCTTC.

This rearrangement joins TRBV5-6 to TRBJ1-6, with D unresolved. The CDR3 covers 14 residues. Trimming took 6 bases from V and 8 from J, leaving 15 bases between them. Germline CDR1 and CDR2: SGHDT and YYEEEE. The CDR3 is CASTVDERDSPLHF. Here the CDR3 DNA reads TGTGCCAGCACCGTGGACGAGAGGGATTCACCCCTCCACTTT.

V gene TRBV7-3 combines with J gene TRBJ2-5; 8 nucleotides match TRBD2. CDR1 SGHTA and CDR2 FQGTGA come from the germline V gene. The V segment lost 3 bases and the J segment 5 bases; nucleotides outside the gene matches: 8. This CDR3 is 15 amino acids long. The DNA of the CDR3 is TGTGCCAGCAGCTTCTACGGGACTAGTGGTGAGACCCAGTACTTC. Amino acid sequence: CASSFYGTSGETQYF.

The genes are TRBV5-4 and TRBJ2-5; TRBD1 agrees at 8 bases. The germline V gene encodes CDR1 SGHNT and CDR2 YYREEE (reference sequence). The trim removed 0 bases at V and 5 bases at J, leaving 6 bases unmatched. The CDR3 has 15 residues. This CDR3 reads CASSLGLSGGETQYF. The CDR3 DNA reads as TGTGCCAGCAGCTTGGGTTTGTCAGGGGGCGAGACCCAGTACTTC. The full variable domain, completed using reference TRBV5-4 and TRBJ2-5, is ETGVTQSPTHLIKTRGQQVTLRCSSQSGHNTVSWYQQALGQGPQFIFQYYREEENGRGNFPPRFSGLQFPNYSSELNVNALELDDSALYLCASSLGLSGGETQYFGPGTRLLVL.

This clonotype was found a few times. The chain couples TRBV20-1 to TRBJ1-1, with 8 bases matching TRBD1. This CDR3 contains 17 residues. Germline V lookup: CDR1 DFQATT, CDR2 SNEGSKA (reference sequence). The J segment lost 0 bases and the V segment lost 0 bases, leaving 9 bases of the junction unmatched. The CDR3 region has the DNA TGCAGTGCTAGAGATTATGGCCCACAGGGGGTGAACACTGAAGCTTTCTTT. It encodes CSARDYGPQGVNTEAFF.

The J gene is TRBJ2-3, the V gene TRBV20-1; D possibly corresponds to TRBD2 (5 bases). Per the germline V gene, CDR1 is DFQATT and CDR2 is SNEGSKA (reference sequence). The V and J ends lost 4 bases and 3 bases respectively, with 8 bases between them. The CDR3 sequence is 12 residues long. CDR3 in amino acids: CSATEGTDTQYF. The CDR3 nucleotides read TGCAGTGCTACCGAGGGAACAGATACGCAGTATTTT.

The chain has TRBV7-2 and TRBJ2-6; either TRBD1 or TRBD2 may supply D (7 bases each). Trimming removed 6 bases at V and 3 bases at J, with 21 bases between. CDR3 length: 18 residues. Germline assignment: CDR1 SGHTA and CDR2 FQGNSA. The CDR3: CASSRYGEGAIGANVLTF. CDR3 nucleotide sequence: TGTGCCAGCAGTAGGTACGGGGAGGGGGCGATTGGGGCCAACGTCCTGACTTTC.

In this sample, this clonotype turned up once. The chain combines TRBV11-2 with TRBJ1-5, with TRBD1 identical over 8 bases. The CDR3 is made up of 15 amino acids. V lost 1 base to trimming and J lost 4 bases; unmatched junction nucleotides: 3. Per germline, CDR1 SGHAT and CDR2 FQNNGV. The CDR3 DNA sequence: TGTGCCAGCAGCTTAGGGACAGGGTGGAATCAGCCCCAGCATTTT. Translated: CASSLGTGWNQPQHF.

The V call is TRBV7-2, the J call TRBJ2-2; D not resolved. Germline CDR1 reads SGHTA; CDR2 reads FQGNSA. V was pared by 3 bases and J by 0 bases, with 8 bases between. This CDR3 spans 15 amino acids. The CDR3 spells CASSFRQTNTGELFF. CDR3 bases: TGTGCCAGCAGCTTCCGTCAAACGAACACCGGGGAGCTGTTTTTT.